This TCR beta chain emerged from a study of blood T cell repertoires in COVID-19. Study context: The analysed material was cDNA or gDNA that came from T cells, B-cell-depleted T cells, or PBMCs.

Only in-frame clones appear in the TCRdb table, and some are missing; sequencing was by immunoSEQ multiplex PCR. The sample yields approximately 220,000 clones, around 89% seen once. CDR3 size: 15 residues. CDR1 and CDR2 (germline): LGHNA, YSLEER. The V end lost 0 bases, the J end lost 7 bases, and 15 bases lay between the germline ends. Those designated as exposed participants met a COVID-19 case within 2 weeks before study entry. This clonotype originated in a man aged 30-40 years who had been exposed to COVID-19. Sample: PBMCs or T cells enriched from blood (not recorded which). The chain carries TRBV4-3 and TRBJ1-2; D is unresolved. CDR3 sequence reads: CASSQDRTGGRGYTF. CDR3 in DNA: TGCGCCAGCAGCCAAGATCGGACTGGAGGGCGTGGCTACACCTTC.